This T cell receptor beta chain is from a study of graft-versus-host responses after intestinal transplantation. As for this clone: Its antigen is currently unknown.

Germline assignment: CDR1 MNHEY and CDR2 SVGAGI. There are 11 residues in the CDR3. Trimming took off 5 bases at V and 14 bases at J, with 15 bases between the two ends. Method: immunoSEQ multiplex PCR; TCRdb's copy keeps in-frame clones and lacks some. The sample has under 100,000 clones, about 95% seen once. Study-level results: The study found high graft-versus-host to host-versus-graft clonal ratios in allografts of patients with graft-donor T cell macrochimerism.

This sequence joins TRBV6-5 and TRBJ1-2; the D is unclear. This sequence originates from a human donor who was the organ donor for an intestinal transplant. The specimen was unstimulated CD4+ T cells sorted from spleen or lymph node cells, collected before transplant. This chain's CDR3 is CASSEGLPGTF. As DNA, the CDR3 is TGTGCCAGCAGTGAAGGCTTACCCGGGACCTTC.